The sample holds one count of the clone carrying this TCR beta chain. Its antigen is currently unknown. V lost 3 bases and J lost 4, with 20 bases in between. Germline values: CDR1 SGDLS, CDR2 YYNGEE. The CDR3 covers 17 residues. The data belong to a study of T cell responses to AZD1222 COVID-19 vaccine. The study, taken as a whole, reports: Clonal diversity may have been underestimated in mostly white British donors. Spike-specific TCR breadth and depth grew following two AZD1222 doses. Baseline antibody screening turned up just a handful of seropositive AZD1222 recipients.

The protocol was immunoSEQ multiplex PCR, while the TCRdb copy is restricted to in-frame clones and leaves out a portion. The sample contains around 200,000 clones, around 94% of which appear only once. This sequence was found in an adult who received the AZD1222 COVID-19 vaccine. The rearrangement joins TRBV9 to TRBJ2-1; D is perhaps TRBD1 or TRBD2 (6 bases each). The sample was peripheral blood, taken 28 days after the second AZD1222 dose. CDR3 sequence: CASSGLGGLADYNEQFF. The CDR3 coding sequence is TGTGCCAGCAGCGGCCTTGGGGGCTTAGCGGATTACAATGAGCAGTTCTTC.